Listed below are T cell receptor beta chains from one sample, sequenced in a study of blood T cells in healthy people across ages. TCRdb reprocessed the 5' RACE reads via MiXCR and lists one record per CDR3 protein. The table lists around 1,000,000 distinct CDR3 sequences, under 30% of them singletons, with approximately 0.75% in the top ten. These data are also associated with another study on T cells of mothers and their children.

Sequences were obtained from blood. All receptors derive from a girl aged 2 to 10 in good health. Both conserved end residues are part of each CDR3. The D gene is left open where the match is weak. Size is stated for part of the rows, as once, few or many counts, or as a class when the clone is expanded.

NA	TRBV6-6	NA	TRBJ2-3	CASGLSTDTQYF	TGTGCCAGCGGATTAAGCACAGATACGCAGTATTTT
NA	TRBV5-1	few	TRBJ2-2	CASTRTANTGELFF	TGCGCCAGTACCCGGACCGCGAACACCGGGGAGCTGTTTTTT
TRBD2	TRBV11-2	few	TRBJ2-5	CASRKWLAGLDQETQYF	TGTGCCAGCAGAAAGTGGTTAGCGGGGCTCGACCAAGAGACCCAGTACTTC
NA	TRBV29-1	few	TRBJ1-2	CSVDEPGQTNGYTF	TGCAGCGTTGATGAACCCGGACAGACGAACGGCTACACCTTC
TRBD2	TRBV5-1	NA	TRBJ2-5	CASSSSGGLQETQYF	TGCGCCAGCAGCTCTAGCGGGGGTTTACAAGAGACCCAGTACTTC
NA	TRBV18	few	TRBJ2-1	CASSPSPGEDEQFF	TGTGCCAGCTCACCATCCCCGGGGGAGGATGAGCAGTTCTTC
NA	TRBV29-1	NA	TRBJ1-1	CSVPGGTFEAFF	TGCAGCGTCCCCGGGGGGACATTTGAAGCTTTCTTT
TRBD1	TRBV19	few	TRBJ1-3	CASSRQGDSGNTIYF	TGTGCCAGTAGCCGACAGGGGGACTCTGGAAACACCATATATTTT
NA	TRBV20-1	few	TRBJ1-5	CSARDPGSRSPQHF	TGCAGTGCTAGAGATCCAGGGTCGCGGTCTCCCCAGCATTTT
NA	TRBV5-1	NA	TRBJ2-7	CASSLFSGPSYEQYF	TGCGCCAGCAGCTTGTTCTCCGGACCCTCCTACGAGCAGTACTTC
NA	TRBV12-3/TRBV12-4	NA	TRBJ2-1	CASSESQGTLNEQFF	TGTGCCAGCAGTGAGTCGCAGGGCACCCTCAATGAGCAGTTCTTC
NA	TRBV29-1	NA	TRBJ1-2	CSVDRGSYGYTF	TGCAGCGTTGACAGGGGCAGCTATGGCTACACCTTC
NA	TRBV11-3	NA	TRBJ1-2	CASSRSSNYGYTF	TGTGCCAGCAGCCGCTCATCTAACTATGGCTACACCTTC
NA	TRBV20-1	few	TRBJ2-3	CSAKSSLALTQYF	TGCAGTGCTAAGAGTTCCTTGGCACTTACGCAGTATTTT
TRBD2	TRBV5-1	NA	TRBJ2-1	CASSRTSGSRDEQFF	TGCGCCAGCAGCCGTACTAGCGGGAGTAGGGATGAGCAGTTCTTC
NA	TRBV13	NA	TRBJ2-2	CASSPARGTGELFF	TGTGCCAGCAGCCCAGCACGGGGCACCGGGGAGCTGTTTTTT